Included here is one T cell receptor beta chain sequence, with context. The table came from immunoSEQ multiplex PCR; TCRdb's copy has only in-frame clones and leaves some out. The table has about 4,400 clones, about 80% seen once. V was clipped by 0 bases and J by 10 bases, with 7 bases between them. The CDR3 is made up of 12 amino acids. The germline gives CDR1 LGHNA, CDR2 YNFKEQ. This entry belongs to a study of tumour-infiltrating T cells in Burkitt lymphoma. Turning to the study itself: Productive clonality predicted overall and progression-free survival.

V usage is TRBV4-2 and J usage is TRBJ2-4; D is perhaps TRBD2 (5 bases). The receptor was derived from a human donor with diffuse large B-cell lymphoma. Some clones in this sample may be carry-over from other donors' samples. Sequencing used tumor tissue. CDR3: CASSQEGVIQYF. DNA for the CDR3: TGTGCCAGCAGCCAAGAGGGAGTTATTCAGTACTTC.